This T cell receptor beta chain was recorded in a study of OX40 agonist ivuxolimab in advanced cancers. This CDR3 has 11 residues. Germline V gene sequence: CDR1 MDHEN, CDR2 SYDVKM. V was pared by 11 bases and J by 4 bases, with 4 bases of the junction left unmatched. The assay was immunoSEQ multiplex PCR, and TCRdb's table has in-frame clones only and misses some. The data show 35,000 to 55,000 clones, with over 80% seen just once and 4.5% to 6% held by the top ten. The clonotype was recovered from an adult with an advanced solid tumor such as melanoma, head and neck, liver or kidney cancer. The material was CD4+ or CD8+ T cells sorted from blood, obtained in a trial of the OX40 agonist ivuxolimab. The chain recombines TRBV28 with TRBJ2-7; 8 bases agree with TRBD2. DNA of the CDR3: TGTGCCTTAGCGGGACCATACGAGCAGTACTTC. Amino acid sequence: CALAGPYEQYF.